This T cell receptor beta chain was sequenced during a study of T-cell reconstitution after alpha-beta-depleted transplantation in children (dated by TCRdb to about 2016). In the study overall: Using TCR repertoire profiling, the study quantitatively followed how T-cell immune reconstitution unfolded in children after TCRalphabeta/CD19-depleted allogeneic hematopoietic cell transplantation.

Library preparation employed PCR. The run used an Illumina HiSeq 2500. Molecular barcoding was employed in the preparation of TCR libraries, with unique molecular identifiers being used to normalize TCRbeta repertoire quantification. In-frame beta chains were kept once TCRdb had trimmed the public reads at Q25 with fastp and called clones with MiXCR. Every CDR3 protein is listed once, alongside the most common genes and DNA of its rows. This sample gives more than 450,000 distinct CDR3 sequences in total; approximately 16% of them show up just once. The ten largest clones capture less than 4% of the sample. A few counts support this clonotype. Its antigen is unknown. The sample holds no much larger clone one base away, and base qualities are not on file. Measured from the cysteine to the phenylalanine, the CDR3 is 16 residues long. The CDR3 DNA has 48 bases and is translated from base 1. For this chain, trimming is 5 bases at the V end and 6 bases at the J end, and the number of junction bases without a gene match is 12. The CDR1 and CDR2 encoded by the germline V gene (reference sequence) are LNHDA and SQIVND.

This receptor chain uses TRBV19 and TRBJ2-1, with 8 central nucleotides matching TRBD1. The specimen comprised PBMCs from the stem cell graft donor, sampled from the stem cell graft. The sequence was obtained from a human donor who donated a stem cell graft to a child with acute lymphoblastic leukemia. The CDR3 protein sequence reads: CASSPGGASIINEQFF. The DNA is as follows: TGTGCCAGTAGTCCAGGGGGCGCCTCGATAATCAATGAGCAGTTCTTC.